The 7 T cell receptor beta chains presented below share a single source sample, sequenced in a study of T cell clones after liver transplantation. Profiling relied on immunoSEQ multiplex PCR, and the TCRdb table lists in-frame clones only, not all of them. This sample carries 55,000 or so clones, around 75% of them seen once, and the ten largest clones take roughly 15%. Specimen: CD4+ T cells from blood, collected before liver transplant. These receptor sequences come from a human donor who received a liver transplant.

This chain connects TRBV7-9 to TRBJ2-3, with 12 positions matching TRBD1. After removal of 3 bases from V and 3 bases from J, the junction contained 1 base not matched to a gene. From germline, CDR1 is SEHNR and CDR2 FQNEAQ (reference sequence). The CDR3 is 15 residues long. The CDR3 reads CASSLGQGATDTQYF. The DNA for the CDR3 is TGTGCCAGCAGCTTGGGACAGGGGGCAACAGATACGCAGTATTTT.

The chain combines TRBV21-1 with TRBJ2-1; TRBD1, the D gene given by the table, was not confirmed from the DNA. TRBV21-1 is given as a pseudogene. The CDR3 runs 19 residues. CDR3 region: CASSKAFGEQGKSYNEQFF. The CDR3 DNA follows: TGTGCCAGCAGCAAAGCGTTCGGGGAACAGGGGAAATCCTACAATGAGCAGTTCTTC.

V is TRBV2 and J is TRBJ1-6; perhaps TRBD1 as D (5 bases). Looked up from germline, CDR1 is SNHLY and CDR2 is FYNNEI. V gave up 6 bases and J gave up 7 bases, with 19 bases separating them. There are 16 residues in the CDR3. The CDR3 nucleotides read TGTGCCAGCAGGGGTAGGGGCACGGCGGAGAATTCACCCCTCCACTTT. It yields the protein CASRGRGTAENSPLHF.

The chain recombines TRBV2 with TRBJ2-7; 7 bases are shared with TRBD1. Germline loops: CDR1 SNHLY, CDR2 FYNNEI. The ends lost 7 bases at V and 6 bases at J; junction bases unmatched: 6. There are 12 residues in the CDR3. CDR3 nucleotide sequence: TGTGCCAGCACCTTGACAGGGTTCGAGCAGTACTTC. Encoded protein: CASTLTGFEQYF.

The chain employs TRBV28 and TRBJ2-3; the match to TRBD1 covers 9 bases. The germline V gene encodes CDR1 MDHEN and CDR2 SYDVKM. Unmatched junction bases numbered 4, after V lost 6 bases and J lost 3 bases. This CDR3 is 14 amino acids long. CDR3 protein: CASRSGQGTDTQYF. The CDR3 nucleotides read TGTGCCAGCAGAAGCGGACAGGGGACAGATACGCAGTATTTT.

The chain carries TRBV4-1 and TRBJ2-1; the D gene is possibly TRBD1 (6 bases). The CDR3 spans 16 residues. Trimming shortened V by 1 base and J by 5 bases, and 15 bases separated the two germline ends. Germline assignment: CDR1 MGHRA and CDR2 YSYEKL. The CDR3 is CASSQATGFANNEQFF. The DNA for the CDR3 is TGCGCCAGCAGCCAAGCAACAGGGTTTGCAAACAATGAGCAGTTCTTC.

The rearrangement joins TRBV2 to TRBJ2-1; TRBD2 agrees at 10 bases. J was trimmed by 3 bases and V by 5 bases; bases with no gene match: 4. CDR3 size: 15 residues. Germline V CDR1 and CDR2: SNHLY, FYNNEI. CDR3: CASSPRTSGYNEQFF. The DNA of the CDR3 is TGTGCCAGCAGTCCCCGGACTAGCGGCTACAATGAGCAGTTCTTC. The full variable domain, its missing parts supplied by reference TRBV2 and TRBJ2-1, is EPEVTQTPSHQVTQMGQEVILRCVPISNHLYFYWYRQILGQKVEFLVSFYNNEISEKSEIFDDQFSVERPDGSNFTLKIRSTKLEDSAMYFCASSPRTSGYNEQFFGPGTRLTVL.